Listed below are T cell receptor beta chains from one sample, sequenced in a study of graft-versus-host responses after intestinal transplantation. Measured with immunoSEQ multiplex PCR; TCRdb has only the in-frame clones, and not every one. This sample has over 80,000 clones, with roughly 86% found just once. Source: PBMCs, taken 255 days after intestinal transplant. The receptors were gathered from a human patient who received an intestinal transplant, so some T cells may come from the graft donor. Both conserved end residues are part of each CDR3. Fields, in order: clone size, J gene, D gene, V gene, CDR3 length, CDR3 protein, CDR3 DNA. The D gene is left open where the match is weak. Where a row states a size, it is once, few, many or the class of an expanded clone; other rows omit it.

clone size: few; J gene: TRBJ1-1; D gene: -; V gene: TRBV14; CDR3 length: 13; CDR3 protein: CASSHTWETSSFF; CDR3 DNA: TGTGCCAGCAGCCACACTTGGGAGACCTCGAGCTTCTTT
clone size: -; J gene: TRBJ2-7; D gene: -; V gene: TRBV14; CDR3 length: 17; CDR3 protein: CASSQGGVEGLHYEQYF; CDR3 DNA: TGTGCCAGCAGCCAAGGGGGAGTCGAGGGGCTCCACTACGAGCAGTACTTC
clone size: once; J gene: TRBJ1-1; D gene: -; V gene: TRBV5-4; CDR3 length: 17; CDR3 protein: CASSLSALLSAVEPGVF; CDR3 DNA: TGTGCCAGCAGCTTAAGCGCCCTTTTGAGTGCGGTAGAACCGGGGGTCTTT
clone size: -; J gene: TRBJ1-5; D gene: -; V gene: TRBV6-1; CDR3 length: 13; CDR3 protein: CASSDGQNQPQHF; CDR3 DNA: TGTGCCAGCAGTGACGGACAGAATCAGCCCCAGCATTTT
clone size: few; J gene: TRBJ1-1; D gene: -; V gene: TRBV7-8; CDR3 length: 11; CDR3 protein: CASSMDTEAFF; CDR3 DNA: TGTGCCAGCTCGATGGACACTGAAGCTTTCTTT
clone size: -; J gene: TRBJ1-5; D gene: TRBD1; V gene: TRBV19; CDR3 length: 15; CDR3 protein: CASRGDRVVNQPQHF; CDR3 DNA: TGTGCCAGCAGGGGGGACAGGGTCGTGAATCAGCCCCAGCATTTT
clone size: -; J gene: TRBJ1-2; D gene: -; V gene: TRBV11-2; CDR3 length: 13; CDR3 protein: CASSQDLLYGYTF; CDR3 DNA: TGTGCCAGCAGCCAGGACCTCCTCTATGGCTACACCTTC
clone size: few; J gene: TRBJ2-5; D gene: -; V gene: TRBV11-2; CDR3 length: 15; CDR3 protein: CASSLDRVSRETQYF; CDR3 DNA: TGTGCCAGCAGCTTAGACCGGGTATCGAGAGAGACCCAGTACTTC
clone size: -; J gene: TRBJ1-2; D gene: -; V gene: TRBV7-9; CDR3 length: 11; CDR3 protein: CAIRGRYGYTF; CDR3 DNA: TGTGCCATCCGAGGACGGTATGGCTACACCTTC
clone size: -; J gene: TRBJ1-6; D gene: TRBD1; V gene: TRBV28; CDR3 length: 16; CDR3 protein: CASSPRQGAGDSPLHF; CDR3 DNA: TGTGCCAGCAGTCCGAGACAGGGGGCGGGGGATTCACCCCTCCACTTT
clone size: -; J gene: TRBJ1-2; D gene: -; V gene: TRBV18; CDR3 length: 13; CDR3 protein: CASSPPQGFGYTF; CDR3 DNA: TGTGCCAGCTCACCACCGCAAGGCTTCGGCTACACCTTC
clone size: -; J gene: TRBJ2-2; D gene: -; V gene: TRBV28; CDR3 length: 13; CDR3 protein: CASMGGRPGELFF; CDR3 DNA: TGTGCCAGCATGGGAGGTCGGCCCGGGGAGCTGTTTTTT
clone size: few; J gene: TRBJ1-2; D gene: -; V gene: TRBV6-9; CDR3 length: 15; CDR3 protein: CASSEVAGATYGYTF; CDR3 DNA: TGTGCCAGCAGTGAAGTGGCAGGGGCCACATATGGCTACACCTTC